This TCR beta chain was captured in a study of response to subunit inactivated influenza vaccine. MiXCR, run by TCRdb on the RT-PCR reads, gives a single entry per CDR3 protein. Of about 650,000 distinct CDR3 sequences listed, 11% to 15% are singletons. This clonotype was found once. This TCR was sampled from a man in his forties or fifties who received an inactivated influenza vaccine. Sequenced material: PBMCs from blood, taken about 14 days before vaccination.

CDR3: CASSLSVVVGASGGEQFF. CDR3 bases: TGTGCCAGCAGCTTATCCGTCGTGGTAGGAGCCTCCGGAGGCGAGCAGTTCTTC. This sequence joins TRBV7-8 and TRBJ2-1; possible D gene TRBD2, 5 bases. The CDR3 has 18 residues. Looked up from germline, CDR1 is SGHVS and CDR2 is FQNEAQ. V dropped 2 bases and J dropped 10 bases, with 27 bases sitting between them.